Each of the 2 T cell receptor beta chains below was sequenced from the same sample in a study of T cell changes during pregnancy in multiple sclerosis. TCRdb's copy holds only in-frame clones and misses some; the assay was immunoSEQ multiplex PCR. The table has roughly 38,000 clones, almost 95% seen once; the top ten hold approximately 8.7%. Sequences were derived from CD8+ T cells from peripheral blood mononuclear cells, sampled in the third trimester of pregnancy. All receptors come from a female donor with multiple sclerosis, enrolled in a pregnancy study.

V gene TRBV29-1 combines with J gene TRBJ2-1, with TRBD1 matching over 8 bases. This CDR3 has 13 amino acids. Germline V gene sequence: CDR1 SQVTM, CDR2 ANQGSEA. V was clipped by 6 bases and J by 7 bases; unmatched bases: 8. The CDR3 region is CSVDRGRANEQFF. The DNA of the CDR3 is TGCAGCGTCGACAGGGGTAGGGCGAATGAGCAGTTCTTC.

Only one count was recorded for this clone. V is TRBV7-9 and J is TRBJ2-1, with TRBD2 matching 8 bases. J gave up 4 bases and V 5 bases, and 7 bases lay outside the gene matches. The CDR3 length is 15 residues. Germline values: CDR1 SEHNR, CDR2 FQNEAQ (reference sequence). CDR3 nucleotides: TGTGCCAGCAGCCAAAGCGGGAGCGGGTACAATGAGCAGTTCTTC. Its protein is CASSQSGSGYNEQFF.